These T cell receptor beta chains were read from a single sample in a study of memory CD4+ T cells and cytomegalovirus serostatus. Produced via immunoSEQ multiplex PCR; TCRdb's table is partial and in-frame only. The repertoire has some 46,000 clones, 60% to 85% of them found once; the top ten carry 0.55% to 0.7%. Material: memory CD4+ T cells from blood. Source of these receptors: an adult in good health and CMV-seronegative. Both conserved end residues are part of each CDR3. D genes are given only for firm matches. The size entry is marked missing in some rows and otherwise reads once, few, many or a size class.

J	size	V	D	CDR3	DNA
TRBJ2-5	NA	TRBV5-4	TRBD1	CASSWTGTAFQETQYF	TGTGCCAGCAGCTGGACCGGGACAGCCTTCCAAGAGACCCAGTACTTC
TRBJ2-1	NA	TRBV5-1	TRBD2	CASSLELAIMNEQFF	TGCGCCAGCAGCTTGGAACTAGCGATAATGAATGAGCAGTTCTTC
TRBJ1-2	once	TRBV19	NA	CASSIVNANYGYTF	TGTGCCAGTAGTATTGTCAATGCTAACTATGGCTACACCTTC
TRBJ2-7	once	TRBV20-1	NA	CSARSLDEQYF	TGCAGTGCTAGATCCCTTGACGAGCAGTACTTC
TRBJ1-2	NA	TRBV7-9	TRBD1	CASGTFRDRANYGYTF	TGTGCCAGCGGCACGTTTCGGGACAGGGCTAACTATGGCTACACCTTC
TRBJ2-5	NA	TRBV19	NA	CASSIPGLTKETQYF	TGTGCCAGTAGTATACCCGGACTGACTAAAGAGACCCAGTACTTC
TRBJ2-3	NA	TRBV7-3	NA	CASSLIGGGGTDTQYF	TGTGCCAGCAGCTTAATCGGGGGAGGCGGCACAGATACGCAGTATTTT
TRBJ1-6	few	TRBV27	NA	CASSNGALPGSPLHF	TGTGCCAGCAGTAACGGGGCACTGCCGGGTTCACCCCTCCACTTT
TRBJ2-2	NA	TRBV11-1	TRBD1	CASQQGANTGELFF	TGTGCCAGCCAACAGGGGGCGAACACCGGGGAGCTGTTTTTT
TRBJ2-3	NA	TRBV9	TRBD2	CASSLTSGGNADTQYF	TGTGCCAGCAGCTTGACTAGCGGGGGGAACGCAGATACGCAGTATTTT
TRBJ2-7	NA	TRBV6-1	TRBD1	CASSEAWTGGYEQYF	TGTGCCAGCAGTGAAGCCTGGACAGGGGGCTACGAGCAGTACTTC
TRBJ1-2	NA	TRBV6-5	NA	CASTSGVYGYTF	TGTGCCAGCACTAGTGGAGTCTATGGCTACACCTTC
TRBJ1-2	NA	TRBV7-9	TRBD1	CASSIRRGTGDGYTF	TGTGCCAGCAGCATCCGTCGGGGGACAGGGGATGGCTACACCTTC
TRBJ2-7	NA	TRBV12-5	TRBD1	CASGLALTGGNEQYF	TGTGCTAGTGGTTTGGCCTTGACAGGGGGCAACGAGCAGTACTTC
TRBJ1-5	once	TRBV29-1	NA	CSVVTGSGQPQHF	TGCAGCGTTGTCACAGGGTCGGGTCAGCCCCAGCATTTT
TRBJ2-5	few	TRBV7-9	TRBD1	CASSPTGVQGETQYF	TGTGCCAGCAGCCCCACAGGGGTTCAAGGGGAGACCCAGTACTTC
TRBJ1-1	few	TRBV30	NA	CAWSVRRDAEAFF	TGTGCCTGGAGTGTACGCAGGGACGCTGAAGCTTTCTTT
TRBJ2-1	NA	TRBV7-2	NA	CASSLKGGRLNEQFF	TGTGCCAGCAGCTTAAAGGGGGGCCGGTTAAATGAGCAGTTCTTC
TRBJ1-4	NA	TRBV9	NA	CASSVGLTADEKLFF	TGTGCCAGCAGCGTAGGGTTGACAGCAGATGAAAAACTGTTTTTT
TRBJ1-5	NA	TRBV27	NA	CATTTGTGQPQHF	TGTGCCACCACTACTGGTACGGGGCAGCCCCAGCATTTT
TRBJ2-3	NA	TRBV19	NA	CASRPAGQDTQYF	TGTGCCAGTCGGCCGGCCGGTCAGGATACGCAGTATTTT
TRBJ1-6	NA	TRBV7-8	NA	CASSLEHNSPLHF	TGTGCCAGCAGCTTAGAACATAATTCACCCCTCCACTTT
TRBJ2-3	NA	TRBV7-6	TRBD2	CASSRRGGVPSRALTDTQYF	TGTGCCAGCAGCAGGCGGGGGGGCGTCCCCTCGCGGGCCCTCACAGATACGCAGTATTTT
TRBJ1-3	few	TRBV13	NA	CASSKLGNTIYF	TGTGCCAGCAGCAAACTCGGAAACACCATATATTTT
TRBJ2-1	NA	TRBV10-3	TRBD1	CAIGQGPYNEQFF	TGTGCCATCGGACAGGGCCCCTACAATGAGCAGTTCTTC
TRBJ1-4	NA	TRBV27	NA	CASSFPDGGALGACNEKLFF	TGTGCCAGCAGTTTTCCCGACGGGGGAGCCTTGGGGGCATGTAATGAAAAACTGTTTTTT
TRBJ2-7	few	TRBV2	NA	CASRRGDGRSYEQYF	TGTGCCAGCAGGAGGGGGGACGGAAGGTCCTACGAGCAGTACTTC
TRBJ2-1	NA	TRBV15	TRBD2	CATSRTSGVFFDNNEQFF	TGTGCCACCAGCAGGACTAGCGGGGTTTTCTTTGACAACAATGAGCAGTTCTTC
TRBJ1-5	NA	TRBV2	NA	CASSSQAGSNQPQHF	TGTGCCAGCAGTTCTCAGGCTGGTAGCAATCAGCCCCAGCATTTT
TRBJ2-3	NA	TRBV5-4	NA	CASSLTPSTDTQYF	TGTGCCAGCAGCCTAACTCCCAGCACAGATACGCAGTATTTT
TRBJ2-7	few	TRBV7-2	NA	CASRGASEQYF	TGTGCCAGCCGGGGGGCCAGCGAGCAGTACTTC
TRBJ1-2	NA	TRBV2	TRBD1	CASSGGQGARGYGYTF	TGTGCCAGCAGCGGGGGACAGGGGGCGAGAGGCTATGGCTACACCTTC
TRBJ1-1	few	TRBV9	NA	CASSVDPVSAVRAFF	TGTGCCAGCAGCGTAGACCCAGTCTCGGCGGTACGAGCTTTCTTT
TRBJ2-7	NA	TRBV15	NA	CATSRAHLRAGSSYEQYF	TGTGCCACCAGCAGAGCGCACCTGAGGGCAGGAAGTTCCTACGAGCAGTACTTC
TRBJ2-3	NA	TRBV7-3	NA	CASSQGDTQYF	TGTGCCAGCAGCCAAGGAGATACGCAGTATTTT
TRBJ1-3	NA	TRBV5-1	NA	CASSIQGLGSGNTIYF	TGCGCCAGCAGCATACAGGGTTTGGGCTCTGGAAACACCATATATTTT
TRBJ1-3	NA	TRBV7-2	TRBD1	CASSRIQGVGSGNTIYF	TGTGCCAGCAGTCGAATACAGGGGGTAGGCTCTGGAAACACCATATATTTT
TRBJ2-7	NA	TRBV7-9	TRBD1	CASSTGTGGEQYF	TGTGCCAGCAGCACCGGGACAGGGGGCGAGCAGTACTTC
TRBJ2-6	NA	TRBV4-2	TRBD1	CASSSGQGGNSGANVLTF	TGTGCCAGCAGCTCCGGACAGGGGGGGAACTCTGGGGCCAACGTCCTGACTTTC
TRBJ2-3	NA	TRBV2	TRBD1	CASRSGQIPDTQYF	TGTGCCAGCAGATCGGGACAGATTCCAGATACGCAGTATTTT
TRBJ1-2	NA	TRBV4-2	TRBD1	CASRVRQGNSGYTF	TGTGCCAGCAGGGTTAGACAGGGGAACTCTGGCTACACCTTC
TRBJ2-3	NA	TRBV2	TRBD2	CANGLAGGTDTQYF	TGTGCCAACGGACTAGCGGGGGGCACAGATACGCAGTATTTT
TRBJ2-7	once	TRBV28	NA	CASSSVAYEQYF	TGTGCCAGCAGTTCCGTCGCCTACGAGCAGTACTTC
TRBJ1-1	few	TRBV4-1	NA	CASSQEERGRGTEAFF	TGCGCCAGCAGCCAAGAGGAGAGGGGCAGGGGCACTGAAGCTTTCTTT
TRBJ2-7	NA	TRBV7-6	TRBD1	CASSPLRQGVYEQYF	TGTGCCAGCAGCCCTCTACGACAGGGTGTCTACGAGCAGTACTTC
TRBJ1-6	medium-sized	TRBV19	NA	CASSIQLTNSPLHF	TGTGCCAGTAGTATACAGTTGACAAATTCACCCCTCCACTTT